A single sample gave rise to the 26 T cell receptor beta chains below, sequenced in a study of Graves' ophthalmopathy and Graves' hyperthyroidism. Amplification of TCR beta CDR3 regions used RNA transcripts. The first-round RT-PCR employed HTBI primers together with the Qiagen OneStep RT-PCR kit. A multiplex PCR was then performed as the second round. One entry per CDR3 protein, called by TCRdb with MiXCR from the multiplex PCR reads. The data contain about 210,000 distinct CDR3 sequences, approximately 29% of them singletons. The sample consisted of peripheral blood. The receptors were sampled from a man aged 45-65 years with Graves' ophthalmopathy.

This clonotype appeared many times. The chain carries TRBV9 and TRBJ1-1; D call uncertain. CDR1 and CDR2 from the germline V gene are SGDLS and YYNGEE. V lost 0 bases and J 3 bases, leaving 9 bases between the germline ends. There are 14 residues in the CDR3. This CDR3 is CASSVVTTDTEAFF. CDR3 in DNA: TGTGCCAGCAGCGTAGTGACAACAGACACTGAAGCTTTCTTT. The full variable domain, rest sourced from reference TRBV9 and TRBJ1-1, is DSGVTQTPKHLITATGQRVTLRCSPRSGDLSVYWYQQSLDQGLQFLIQYYNGEERAKGNILERFSAQQFPDLHSELNLSSLELGDSALYFCASSVVTTDTEAFFGQGTRLTVV.

This clonotype came up many times. The rearrangement joins TRBV6-2 or TRBV6-3 to TRBJ1-3; 9 bases fit TRBD1. CDR3 length: 17 amino acids. Trimming at V came to 0 bases and at J to 0 bases, leaving 3 bases not matched to a gene. Germline V lookup: CDR1 MNHEY, CDR2 SVGEGT. The CDR3 is CASSYSGQGGSGNTIYF. The CDR3 nucleotides read TGTGCCAGCAGTTACTCGGGACAGGGAGGCTCTGGAAACACCATATATTTT.

This clonotype was seen ten or more times. V is TRBV6-1 and J is TRBJ2-2, with TRBD2 identical over 7 bases. V was clipped by 0 bases and J by 1 base; unmatched bases: 5. The CDR3 runs 17 residues. Per the germline V gene, CDR1 is MNHNS and CDR2 is SASEGT. CDR3 protein: CASSEAGGGMNTGELFF. Here the CDR3 DNA reads TGTGCCAGCAGTGAAGCGGGGGGAGGGATGAACACCGGGGAGCTGTTTTTT.

This clonotype was seen repeatedly, ten times or more. The chain uses TRBV27 and TRBJ2-7, with D possibly matching TRBD1 (7 bases). The CDR3 extends over 14 amino acids. V dropped 10 bases and J dropped 2 bases, with 18 bases sitting between them. Germline V gene data show CDR1 as MNHEY and CDR2 as SMNVEV (reference sequence). The CDR3 protein is CATNPRGDTYEQYF. CDR3 DNA: TGTGCCACCAACCCCAGGGGGGACACCTACGAGCAGTACTTC.

This clonotype showed up many times. The chain links TRBV11-2 to TRBJ2-7, with 11 bases that match TRBD2. CDR1 and CDR2 (germline): SGHAT, FQNNGV. The CDR3 spans 15 residues. The J segment lost 0 bases and the V segment lost 5 bases, leaving 3 bases of the junction unmatched. The CDR3 DNA sequence: TGTGCCAGCAGCGGGACTAGCGGTAGCTCCTACGAGCAGTACTTC. Translating gives CASSGTSGSSYEQYF.

This clonotype was seen ten or more times. The V call is TRBV2, the J call TRBJ2-7; TRBD2 matches at 9 bases. The CDR3 is 15 amino acids. Germline CDR1 reads SNHLY; CDR2 reads FYNNEI. J was trimmed by 4 bases and V by 8 bases; bases with no gene match: 12. CDR3: CASQEGSGSGYEQYF. The CDR3 DNA sequence: TGTGCCAGCCAGGAAGGTAGCGGGAGTGGGTACGAGCAGTACTTC.

This clonotype showed up many times. The chain is built from TRBV5-1 and TRBJ1-2, with D unclear. Germline CDR1 is SGHRS and CDR2 is YFSETQ. The CDR3 is 12 amino acids. Trimming left V 4 bases short and J 4 bases short, with 8 bases between. As DNA, the CDR3 is TGCGCCAGCAGCCCCTCTACCTATGGCTACACCTTC. Translation gives CASSPSTYGYTF. The whole variable domain, remainder taken from reference TRBV5-1 and TRBJ1-2, is KAGVTQTPRYLIKTRGQQVTLSCSPISGHRSVSWYQQTPGQGLQFLFEYFSETQRNKGNFPGRFSGRQFSNSRSEMNVSTLELGDSALYLCASSPSTYGYTFGSGTRLTVV.

The rearrangement uses TRBV5-1 and TRBJ2-5; either TRBD1 or TRBD2 may fit D (5 bases each). Germline values: CDR1 SGHRS, CDR2 YFSETQ. V dropped 0 bases and J dropped 9 bases, with 15 bases sitting between them. CDR3 length: 14 amino acids. CDR3 amino acids: CASSLGQARGAQYF. The DNA of the CDR3 is TGCGCCAGCAGCTTGGGTCAGGCGAGGGGCGCCCAGTACTTC.

The rearrangement joins TRBV12-3 or TRBV12-4 to TRBJ2-7, with no clear D. The CDR3 contains 12 residues. V was pared by 6 bases and J by 5 bases, with 11 bases between. The CDR3 sequence: CASSRTIHEQYF. In nucleotides, the CDR3 is TGTGCCAGCAGCCGTACCATCCACGAGCAGTACTTC.

The rearrangement uses TRBV30 and TRBJ2-7; 8 nucleotides agree with TRBD1. This CDR3 has 12 amino acids. Looked up from germline, CDR1 is GTSNPN and CDR2 is SVGIG (reference sequence). Trimming took 5 bases from V and 5 from J; bases not matched to a gene: 5. CDR3 sequence: CAWDRGRDEQYF. The CDR3 nucleotides read TGTGCCTGGGACAGGGGACGCGACGAGCAGTACTTC.

The CDR3 region is CASSYSTSFETQYF. DNA of the CDR3: TGTGCCAGCAGTTACTCAACTAGTTTTGAGACCCAGTACTTC. This chain connects TRBV6-5 to TRBJ2-5; perhaps TRBD2 as D (5 bases). The germline V and J ends were trimmed by 0 bases and 5 bases, with 10 bases remaining between them. CDR1 is MNHEY and CDR2 is SVGAGI in the germline V gene. The CDR3 is made up of 14 amino acids.

In this sample, this clonotype turned up many times. The junction shows a germline mismatch at one end, possibly a read error. V is TRBV2 and J is TRBJ2-7; perhaps TRBD2 as D (6 bases). The CDR3 totals 14 residues. The germline gives CDR1 SNHLY, CDR2 FYNNEI. In DNA, the CDR3 is TGTGCCAGCAGTGACCTCCGGGGGACCTACGGGCAGTACTTC. Protein: CASSDLRGTYGQYF.

This clonotype was picked up many times. This chain joins TRBV7-8 and TRBJ2-7; D remains unclear. This CDR3 has 12 residues. The V end was cut by 8 bases, the J end by 4 bases, with 12 bases between. The V gene's germline CDR1 is SGHVS and CDR2 FQNEAQ. The CDR3 DNA reads as TGTGCCAGCGGACCCCGCGGTTACGAGCAGTACTTC. Amino acids: CASGPRGYEQYF.

This clonotype was counted a single time. The V call is TRBV11-2, the J call TRBJ1-1, with a possible D match to TRBD1 (6 bases). The CDR3 consists of 15 residues. V was pared by 4 bases and J by 3 bases, with 15 bases between. The germline V gene encodes CDR1 SGHAT and CDR2 FQNNGV. CDR3 residues: CASSSFRGKDTEAFF. CDR3 DNA: TGTGCCAGCAGCTCATTCAGGGGCAAGGACACTGAAGCTTTCTTT.

This clonotype was counted many times. The V call is TRBV5-1, the J call TRBJ2-7, with 7 positions matching TRBD1. After removal of 4 bases from V and 2 bases from J, the junction contained 6 bases not matched to a gene. The CDR3 runs to 14 residues. Germline V gene data show CDR1 as SGHRS and CDR2 as YFSETQ. The CDR3 DNA is TGCGCCAGCAGCCCCCAGGACAGGCCCTACGAGCAGTACTTC. It codes for CASSPQDRPYEQYF.

This clonotype was seen a handful of times. The CDR3: CASSLPPAPQETQYF. The CDR3 DNA sequence: TGTGCCAGCAGCCTCCCCCCAGCCCCCCAAGAGACCCAGTACTTC. V gene TRBV12-3 or TRBV12-4 combines with J gene TRBJ2-5, with D hard to call. This CDR3 is built from 15 residues. The germline V and J ends were trimmed by 6 bases and 1 base, with 15 bases remaining between them.

This clonotype was recorded at least ten times. V usage is TRBV7-2 and J usage is TRBJ2-2, with D possibly matching TRBD1 (5 bases). CDR1 and CDR2 from the germline V gene are SGHTA and FQGNSA. CDR3 size: 16 residues. The ends were cut back, 2 bases at V and 4 bases at J, with 14 bases in the middle. In DNA, the CDR3 is TGTGCCAGCAGCTTATACAGGAATCTCCGCACCGGGGAGCTGTTTTTT. Its protein product is CASSLYRNLRTGELFF.

This clonotype appeared many times. The rearrangement uses TRBV12-3 or TRBV12-4 and TRBJ2-2; 14 bases align to TRBD2. V gave up 5 bases and J gave up 4 bases; unmatched junction bases: 9. CDR3 length: 18 amino acids. CDR3 sequence: CASSPRLAGGPLTGELFF. In DNA, the CDR3 is TGTGCCAGCAGTCCCCGACTAGCGGGAGGGCCTCTCACCGGGGAGCTGTTTTTT.

This clonotype came up many times. The J gene is TRBJ1-5, the V gene TRBV10-3; D is unclear. CDR3 length equals 12 residues. CDR1 ENHRY and CDR2 SYGVKD come from the germline V gene. Trimming cost V 7 bases and J 7 bases, with 11 bases left between them. This CDR3 reads CAIKAPGQPQHF. The CDR3 DNA reads as TGTGCCATCAAAGCGCCCGGCCAGCCCCAGCATTTT.

Ten or more counts support this clonotype. The chain links TRBV4-1 to TRBJ2-7; 10 bases agree with TRBD1. The CDR3 has 15 amino acids. The germline gives CDR1 MGHRA, CDR2 YSYEKL. The trim removed 7 bases at V and 4 bases at J, leaving 10 bases unmatched. CDR3 nucleotides: TGCGCCAGCACCCCAGATGGGACAGGGGATTACGAGCAGTACTTC. As protein: CASTPDGTGDYEQYF.

This clonotype has at least ten counts. The chain combines TRBV20-1 with TRBJ2-7, with a weak D call TRBD1 (7 bases). Trimming shortened V by 5 bases and J by 3 bases, and 11 bases separated the two germline ends. Germline V gene lookup returns CDR1 DFQATT and CDR2 SNEGSKA (reference sequence). This CDR3 is 12 amino acids long. CDR3 sequence: CSAAGQYYEQYF. The CDR3 DNA reads TGCAGTGCTGCGGGACAGTACTACGAGCAGTACTTC.

The CDR3 DNA is TGTGCCAGCAGTTTAGGGACTAGCGGGAATCAAGAGACCCAGTACTTC. Its translation is CASSLGTSGNQETQYF. This chain links TRBV12-3 or TRBV12-4 with TRBJ2-5; 12 positions match TRBD2. There are 16 residues in the CDR3. Losses at the gene ends were 1 base for V and 2 bases for J; bases not matched to a gene: 2.

The gene calls are TRBV2 and TRBJ1-2; TRBD1 agrees at 7 bases. Germline CDR1 is SNHLY and CDR2 is FYNNEI. V shed 4 bases and J 4 bases; nucleotides not matched to a gene: 6. The CDR3 sequence is 14 residues long. This CDR3 is CASSVRRTGYGYTF. The CDR3 DNA sequence: TGTGCCAGCAGTGTACGCCGGACAGGCTATGGCTACACCTTC. The variable domain in full, with the rest retrieved from reference TRBV2 and TRBJ1-2, is EPEVTQTPSHQVTQMGQEVILRCVPISNHLYFYWYRQILGQKVEFLVSFYNNEISEKSEIFDDQFSVERPDGSNFTLKIRSTKLEDSAMYFCASSVRRTGYGYTFGSGTRLTVV.

The table lists this clonotype with many counts. The chain carries TRBV20-1 and TRBJ1-5, with no clear D. Germline CDR1 is DFQATT and CDR2 is SNEGSKA (reference sequence). The CDR3 length is 14 residues. V shed 4 bases and J shed 3 bases, with 13 bases lying between them. DNA for the CDR3: TGCAGTGCTACTCCAACGGGCCCCAATCAGCCCCAGCATTTT. This sequence encodes CSATPTGPNQPQHF.

The chain has TRBV7-2 and TRBJ1-6, with D hard to call. V lost 0 bases, J lost 8 bases, and 5 bases lay in between. The germline V gene has CDR1 SGHTA and CDR2 FQGNSA. This CDR3 contains 13 residues. CDR3: CASSLATDSPLHF. The CDR3 DNA follows: TGTGCCAGCAGCTTAGCGACCGATTCACCCCTCCACTTT.

This clonotype was picked up a small number of times. The chain recombines TRBV6-2 or TRBV6-3 with TRBJ2-5; no firm D call. The CDR3 length is 13 residues. The germline CDR1 and CDR2 sequences are MNHEY and SVGEGT. The germline V and J ends were trimmed by 4 bases and 0 bases, with 6 bases remaining between them. CDR3 sequence: CASSSADQETQYF. CDR3 coding DNA: TGTGCCAGCAGTTCCGCCGACCAAGAGACCCAGTACTTC.